This entry describes one T cell receptor beta chain. The sample comes from a study of cytomegalovirus exposure and HLA in healthy donors. The germline gives CDR1 MNHNS, CDR2 SASEGT. The CDR3 length is 13 residues. V lost 0 bases to trimming and J lost 7 bases, with 9 bases between them. Primers included in the PCR were 60 Vbeta and 13 Jbeta primers. Sequencing was performed with immunoSEQ multiplex PCR; in TCRdb, only in-frame clones are kept and a portion is missing. The sample yields 150,000 or so clones, 79% seen once. This chain uses TRBV6-1 with TRBJ1-2; D gene uncertain. Sequencing was carried out using PBMCs. This receptor was identified in a woman aged 40 to 55 in good health and CMV-seropositive. The CDR3 protein is CASSEALRGGYTF. The CDR3 region has the DNA TGTGCCAGCAGTGAAGCGCTTCGGGGTGGCTACACCTTC.